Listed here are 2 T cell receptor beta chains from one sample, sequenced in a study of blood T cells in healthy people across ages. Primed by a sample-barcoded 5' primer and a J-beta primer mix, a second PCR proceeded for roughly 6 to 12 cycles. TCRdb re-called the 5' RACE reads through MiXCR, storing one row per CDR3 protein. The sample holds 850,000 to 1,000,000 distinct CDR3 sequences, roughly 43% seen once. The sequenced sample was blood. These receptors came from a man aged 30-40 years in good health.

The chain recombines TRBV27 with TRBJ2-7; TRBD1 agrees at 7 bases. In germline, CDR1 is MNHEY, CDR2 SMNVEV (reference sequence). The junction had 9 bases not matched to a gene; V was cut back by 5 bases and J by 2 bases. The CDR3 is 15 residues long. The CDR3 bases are TGTGCCAGCAGTACCTCGACAGGGAGTACCTACGAGCAGTACTTC. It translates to CASSTSTGSTYEQYF.

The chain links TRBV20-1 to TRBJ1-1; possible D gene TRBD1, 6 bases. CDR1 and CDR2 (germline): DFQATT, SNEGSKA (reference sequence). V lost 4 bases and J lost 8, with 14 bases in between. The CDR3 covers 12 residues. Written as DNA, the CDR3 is TGCAGTGCTACAGGGGTAGGGGCCGAAGCTTTCTTT. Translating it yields CSATGVGAEAFF.